Following are 25 T cell receptor beta chains from one sample sequenced in a study of blood T cell repertoires in COVID-19. Sequencing used immunoSEQ multiplex PCR; TCRdb keeps in-frame clones, though not all of them. The table includes under 300,000 clones, roughly 93% detected once. Sequencing was done on a sample of PBMCs or T cells enriched from blood (not recorded which). The receptors originated from a woman in her 40s with acute COVID-19.

The chain links TRBV5-4 to TRBJ2-7; 8 bases align to TRBD2. CDR3 length equals 16 residues. CDR1 and CDR2 from the germline V gene are SGHNT and YYREEE (reference sequence). V gave up 1 base and J gave up 5 bases; unmatched junction bases: 11. The CDR3 is CASSLWREEISHEQYF. Written as DNA, the CDR3 is TGTGCCAGCAGCTTGTGGCGGGAGGAAATAAGCCACGAGCAGTACTTC.

This chain joins TRBV28 and TRBJ2-3; 9 bases fit TRBD1. The CDR3 consists of 16 residues. The germline CDR1 and CDR2 sequences are MDHEN and SYDVKM. Losses at the gene ends were 5 bases for V and 6 bases for J; bases not matched to a gene: 12. CDR3 sequence (DNA): TGTGCCAGCAGTACCCCGGGACAGGGTAAAAAGGATACGCAGTATTTT. Encoded protein: CASSTPGQGKKDTQYF.

The V gene is TRBV6-1, the J gene TRBJ2-3, with 15 bases fitting TRBD2. The CDR3 totals 17 residues. Germline values: CDR1 MNHNS, CDR2 SASEGT. Trimming at V came to 1 base and at J to 6 bases, leaving 5 bases not matched to a gene. The CDR3 sequence is CASSEGGLAGGRDTQYF. The DNA of the CDR3 is TGTGCCAGCAGTGAAGGAGGACTAGCGGGGGGGCGGGATACGCAGTATTTT.

The chain is built from TRBV29-1 and TRBJ2-7; the D gene is possibly TRBD1 (6 bases). V lost 5 bases and J lost 0, with 11 bases in between. CDR3 length equals 13 residues. Germline V CDR1 and CDR2: SQVTM, ANQGSEA. The CDR3 sequence is CSVRVGASYEQYF. CDR3 sequence (DNA): TGCAGCGTTCGGGTGGGGGCCTCCTACGAGCAGTACTTC.

The chain employs TRBV9 and TRBJ2-5; 13 bases map to TRBD2. The CDR3 consists of 17 residues. CDR1 is SGDLS and CDR2 is YYNGEE in the germline V gene. With 4 bases clipped from V and 4 bases from J, the junction kept 10 bases outside the gene matches. CDR3 DNA sequence: TGTGCCAGCAGCTCTCGGACTAGCGGGGGAGGTGGAGAGACCCAGTACTTC. It yields the protein CASSSRTSGGGGETQYF.

The chain carries TRBV25-1 and TRBJ1-6; D remains ambiguous. This CDR3 is 16 amino acids long. Looked up from germline, CDR1 is MGHDK and CDR2 is SYGVNS. V was trimmed by 4 bases and J by 0 bases, leaving 10 bases between them. The CDR3, as DNA: TGTGCCAGCAGTGGAGGGCTGAGCTCCTATAATTCACCCCTCCACTTT. It translates to CASSGGLSSYNSPLHF.

This chain's CDR3 is CASSEVTSNQPQHF. CDR3 coding DNA: TGTGCCAGCAGTGAAGTTACAAGCAATCAGCCCCAGCATTTT. The chain joins TRBV6-1 to TRBJ1-5; D remains ambiguous. Germline CDR1 MNHNS, CDR2 SASEGT. The length of the CDR3 is 14 residues. With 1 base removed from V and 1 base from J, the gap between germline ends came to 5 bases.

The genes are TRBV9 and TRBJ2-1; 9 nucleotides agree with TRBD2. Per the germline V gene, CDR1 is SGDLS and CDR2 is YYNGEE. This CDR3 region has 17 residues. V shed 0 bases, J shed 5 bases, and the junction held 9 bases outside the gene matches. DNA of the CDR3: TGTGCCAGCAGCGTAGCTGGAGGGACTAGCCGTAACAATGAGCAGTTCTTC. This encodes CASSVAGGTSRNNEQFF.

The genes are TRBV6-7 and TRBJ2-5; D possibly corresponds to TRBD2 (5 bases). TRBV6-7 is known as an ORF, though its function is uncertain. The ends were cut back, 4 bases at V and 5 bases at J, with 11 bases in the middle. CDR3 length equals 13 residues. CDR3: CASSWRAGETQYF. The CDR3 DNA follows: TGTGCCAGCAGTTGGCGGGCCGGGGAGACCCAGTACTTC.

The chain combines TRBV7-6 with TRBJ2-5, with a tentative D call TRBD2 (7 bases). V lost 5 bases, J lost 1 base, and 17 bases lay in between. CDR3 length: 16 residues. Germline V gene lookup returns CDR1 SGHVS and CDR2 FNYEAQ. This CDR3 is CASSRSGGGLQETQYF. In DNA form, the CDR3 reads TGTGCCAGCAGCCGATCTGGGGGGGGGCTCCAAGAGACCCAGTACTTC.

This clone was recorded once. The CDR3 nucleotides are TGCAGCGTTGAAGGGCCATATTACACTGAAGCTTTCTTT. Protein sequence: CSVEGPYYTEAFF. The chain is built from TRBV29-1 and TRBJ1-1; D call uncertain. V shed 1 base and J shed 3 bases, with 9 bases lying between them. Germline CDR1 reads SQVTM; CDR2 reads ANQGSEA. The CDR3 length is 13 residues.

Only one count was recorded for this clone. V gene TRBV20-1 combines with J gene TRBJ2-7; D ambiguous. V dropped 3 bases and J dropped 5 bases, with 17 bases sitting between them. Germline V CDR1 and CDR2: DFQATT, SNEGSKA (reference sequence). The CDR3 totals 14 residues. CDR3 protein: CSASLRLPPHEQYF. In DNA form, the CDR3 reads TGCAGTGCTAGTCTGCGATTACCTCCCCACGAGCAGTACTTC.

The chain links TRBV19 to TRBJ1-1; 8 nucleotides line up with TRBD1. J lost 1 base, V lost 5 bases, and 9 bases had no gene match. The CDR3 has 16 residues. Germline V lookup: CDR1 LNHDA, CDR2 SQIVND (reference sequence). This CDR3 is CASSLRPGTGNTEAFF. DNA for the CDR3: TGTGCCAGTAGTCTCCGTCCCGGGACAGGGAACACTGAAGCTTTCTTT.

This clone appeared once. The rearrangement links TRBV30 to TRBJ1-2, with D unresolved. V lost 1 base and J lost 4, with 22 bases in between. Per the germline V gene, CDR1 is GTSNPN and CDR2 is SVGIG (reference sequence). The CDR3 covers 17 residues. CDR3 DNA: TGTGCCTGGAGTGCGAAACCGGGATCAAAAGTTTCCTATGGCTACACCTTC. Translated: CAWSAKPGSKVSYGYTF.

The chain links TRBV2 to TRBJ2-3; 8 bases match TRBD2. The V gene end was trimmed by 11 bases and the J gene end by 2 bases; junction bases not matched to a gene: 15. Germline V CDR1 and CDR2: SNHLY, FYNNEI. The CDR3 runs to 16 residues. This CDR3 reads CAGSPRQRGPTDTQYF. CDR3 DNA: TGTGCCGGCTCGCCCAGGCAGCGGGGGCCCACAGATACGCAGTATTTT.

The chain has TRBV2 and TRBJ2-2, with a possible D match to TRBD2 (5 bases). V shed 4 bases and J shed 5 bases, with 8 bases lying between them. The CDR3 contains 13 residues. Germline CDR1 reads SNHLY; CDR2 reads FYNNEI. CDR3 in amino acids: CASSVGGTGELFF. The DNA of the CDR3 is TGTGCCAGCAGTGTAGGCGGGACCGGGGAGCTGTTTTTT.

The chain is built from TRBV3-1 (or the pseudogene TRBV3-2) and TRBJ2-5, with a weak D call TRBD1 (6 bases). The germline V gene encodes CDR1 LGHDT and CDR2 YNNKEL (reference sequence). This CDR3 contains 13 residues. V lost 4 bases to trimming and J lost 5 bases, with 11 bases between them. CDR3 coding DNA: TGTGCCAGCAGCCGTGGGACACGGGAGACCCAGTACTTC. Its translation: CASSRGTRETQYF.

The CDR3 sequence: CASSQNTEAFF. CDR3 nucleotide sequence: TGTGCCAGCAGCCAGAACACTGAAGCTTTCTTT. This chain connects TRBV28 to TRBJ1-1; D gene ambiguous. This CDR3 spans 11 amino acids. Trimming took off 6 bases at V and 1 base at J, with 3 bases between the two ends. Germline values: CDR1 MDHEN, CDR2 SYDVKM.

The chain recombines TRBV2 with TRBJ2-7, with TRBD2 matching 14 bases. The ends lost 3 bases at V and 6 bases at J; junction bases unmatched: 16. CDR1 SNHLY and CDR2 FYNNEI come from the germline V gene. CDR3 length: 19 amino acids. CDR3 sequence (DNA): TGTGCCAGCAGTGATCGAGGGACTAGCGGGGGCCTCGTCGTTCGCGAGCAGTACTTC. Translating gives CASSDRGTSGGLVVREQYF. The variable domain in full, with the rest retrieved from reference TRBV2 and TRBJ2-7, is EPEVTQTPSHQVTQMGQEVILRCVPISNHLYFYWYRQILGQKVEFLVSFYNNEISEKSEIFDDQFSVERPDGSNFTLKIRSTKLEDSAMYFCASSDRGTSGGLVVREQYFGPGTRLTVT.

The chain couples TRBV5-1 to TRBJ2-3, with 10 bases matching TRBD2. Per the germline V gene, CDR1 is SGHRS and CDR2 is YFSETQ. Trimming took 3 bases from V and 6 from J; bases not matched to a gene: 4. This CDR3 spans 14 amino acids. The DNA for the CDR3 is TGCGCCAGCAGCTCTAGCGGGGGCTTTGATACGCAGTATTTT. Residues: CASSSSGGFDTQYF.

V gene TRBV9 combines with J gene TRBJ2-5; 12 bases align to TRBD2. With 0 bases clipped from V and 9 bases from J, the junction kept 12 bases outside the gene matches. Germline V gene data show CDR1 as SGDLS and CDR2 as YYNGEE. The CDR3 consists of 17 residues. CDR3 loop: CASSVGLLAGGSTAQYF. In DNA, the CDR3 is TGTGCCAGCAGCGTAGGTCTACTAGCGGGGGGTTCCACGGCCCAGTACTTC.

V gene TRBV7-8 combines with J gene TRBJ2-7; D is unclear. The CDR3 covers 13 residues. V gave up 3 bases and J gave up 3 bases, with 9 bases separating them. Germline V gene lookup returns CDR1 SGHVS and CDR2 FQNEAQ. CDR3 bases: TGTGCCAGCAGCTTTAGTCTCCTCTACGAGCAGTACTTC. This encodes CASSFSLLYEQYF.

V usage is TRBV5-6 and J usage is TRBJ1-2; D ambiguous. Between the trimmed V and J ends, which lost 1 base and 3 bases, there was a span of 10 bases. This CDR3 has 14 amino acids. The V gene's germline CDR1 is SGHDT and CDR2 YYEEEE. In DNA, the CDR3 is TGTGCCAGCAGCTTGCGCGCAGGTGACTATGGCTACACCTTC. This translates into CASSLRAGDYGYTF.

The V gene is TRBV5-6, the J gene TRBJ1-1; 10 nucleotides align to TRBD1. J gave up 0 bases and V 4 bases, and 6 bases lay outside the gene matches. Germline V gives CDR1 SGHDT, CDR2 YYEEEE. The CDR3 has 16 amino acids. CDR3 sequence: CASSLGTGAMNTEAFF. For the CDR3, the DNA is TGTGCCAGCAGCCTCGGGACAGGGGCCATGAACACTGAAGCTTTCTTT. Complete variable domain (other parts from reference TRBV5-6 and TRBJ1-1): DAGVTQSPTHLIKTRGQQVTLRCSPKSGHDTVSWYQQALGQGPQFIFQYYEEEERQRGNFPDRFSGHQFPNYSSELNVNALLLGDSALYLCASSLGTGAMNTEAFFGQGTRLTVV.

J is TRBJ2-7 and V is TRBV28, with a weak D call TRBD1 (5 bases). The germline V and J ends were trimmed by 5 bases and 4 bases, with 15 bases remaining between them. Germline V lookup: CDR1 MDHEN, CDR2 SYDVKM. This CDR3 is 14 amino acids long. The CDR3 region has the DNA TGTGCCAGCAGTCCGCTTTCCGACAGTTACGAGCAGTACTTC. Protein product: CASSPLSDSYEQYF. Full variable domain (rest looked up from reference TRBV28 and TRBJ2-7): DVKVTQSSRYLVKRTGEKVFLECVQDMDHENMFWYRQDPGLGLRLIYFSYDVKMKEKGDIPEGYSVSREKKERFSLILESASTNQTSMYLCASSPLSDSYEQYFGPGTRLTVT.